This TCR beta chain appears in the sequencing data of a study of T cell repertoires in cytomegalovirus infection. At the level of the study: It can be stated that public TCR beta signatures indicated CMV infection as well as a matching HLA type.

This clonotype was found many times. Trimming took 5 bases from V and 4 from J, leaving 7 bases between them. CDR1 is SEHNR, CDR2 FQNEAQ, per germline (reference sequence). This CDR3 contains 12 residues. One entry per CDR3 protein, called by TCRdb with MiXCR from the reads. The sample carries fewer than 700,000 distinct CDR3 sequences, approximately 24% recorded once. The sequence derives from a human donor in good health (CMV status not recorded). Some clones in this sample may be carry-over from other donors' samples. Sequences were obtained from CD8+ T cells from PBMCs. The chain uses TRBV7-9 and TRBJ2-3, with D unresolved. CDR3 DNA: TGTGCCAGCAGCCATGACCCAGATACGCAGTATTTT. This encodes CASSHDPDTQYF.